Listed below are T cell receptor beta chains from one sample, sequenced in a study of blood T cell repertoires in COVID-19. Using immunoSEQ multiplex PCR, the repertoire was profiled, and TCRdb retains in-frame clones only, with some absent. The data show 310,000 or so clones, about 89% seen once. Sequences were obtained from PBMCs or T cells enriched from blood (not recorded which). The source of these receptors is a woman aged 40-49 years who had recovered from COVID-19. Both conserved end residues are part of each CDR3. D genes are given only for firm matches. Not every row has a clone size; where given, it reads once, few, many or a size class.

>TRBV7-9|TRBD1|.|TRBJ1-5
TGTGCCAGCAGCACGGAGGGACAGAGCCAGCATTTT
CASSTEGQSQHF
>TRBV11-2|TRBD1|few|TRBJ1-2
TGTGCCAGCAGCCAGGACAGGGGAGATGGCTACACCTTC
CASSQDRGDGYTF
>TRBV6-1|.|.|TRBJ1-2
TGTGCCAGCAGTGAATTATGGCTTGCGGGGGGCAACGGCTACACCTTC
CASSELWLAGGNGYTF
>TRBV19|.|.|TRBJ2-2
TGTGCCAGTACCCGAGACAGATCCACCGGGGAGCTGTTTTTT
CASTRDRSTGELFF
>TRBV4-1|TRBD2|.|TRBJ2-5
TGCGCCAGCAGCCAAAGTGCTACGGGGGGGCTCGAGACCCAGTACTTC
CASSQSATGGLETQYF
>TRBV30|.|.|TRBJ1-2
TGTGCCTGGAGTGGGGGGCCGGCCTATGGCTACACCTTC
CAWSGGPAYGYTF
>TRBV5-4|TRBD1|.|TRBJ2-7
TGTGCCAGCAGCCCGACCGGGACAGGGGGAACCTACGAGCAGTACTTC
CASSPTGTGGTYEQYF
>TRBV11-3|TRBD2|.|TRBJ2-1
TGTGCCAGCAGCCCATTACTAGCGGTCGCCTACAATGAGCAGTTCTTC
CASSPLLAVAYNEQFF
>TRBV27|.|.|TRBJ2-3
TGTGCCAGCAGTTTAAGCTCCCTATACGGGCAGTATTTT
CASSLSSLYGQYF
>TRBV11-2|.|.|TRBJ1-1
TGTGCCAGCAGCTCTAGAGTCCAGAACACTGAAGCTTTCTTT
CASSSRVQNTEAFF
>TRBV6-4|TRBD2|.|TRBJ2-3
TGTGCCAGCAGTGAATCAGCGGGGGGGCAAGATACGCAGTATTTT
CASSESAGGQDTQYF
>TRBV20-1|.|.|TRBJ2-3
TGCAGTGCTAGTGCTCCAGGGATGAGGGATACGCAGTATTTT
CSASAPGMRDTQYF
>TRBV2|TRBD2|few|TRBJ2-7
TGTGCCAGCAGTGATTCACTAGCGAGGGTTTACGAGCAGTACTTC
CASSDSLARVYEQYF
>TRBV7-7|.|.|TRBJ2-5
TGTGCTAGCAGCTTAGACAGACTAGGAATGGAGACCCAGTACTTC
CASSLDRLGMETQYF
>TRBV12-3/TRBV12-4|TRBD1|.|TRBJ2-2
TGTGCCAGCAGGCCGAGGGGGCGGAGGGAGCTGTTTTTT
CASRPRGRRELFF
>TRBV7-2|TRBD1|.|TRBJ2-5
TGTGCCAGCAGCCTGGACAGGGGCCCTACGGAGACCCAGTACTTC
CASSLDRGPTETQYF
>TRBV7-2|.|.|TRBJ2-1
TGTGCCAGCCGGGGGAGAAACAATGAGCAGTTCTTC
CASRGRNNEQFF
>TRBV7-3|.|.|TRBJ2-2
TGTGCCAGCAGCCCAGAGGGGACAAACACCGGGGAGCTGTTTTTT
CASSPEGTNTGELFF
>TRBV19|.|.|TRBJ2-7
TGTGCCAGTAGTATGGGGGGGGCCAACTCCTACGAGCAGTACTTC
CASSMGGANSYEQYF
>TRBV2|TRBD2|.|TRBJ2-3
TGTGCCAGCAGCCCACTGACTAGCGGTTCAGATACGCAGTATTTT
CASSPLTSGSDTQYF
>TRBV12-3/TRBV12-4|.|.|TRBJ1-2
TGTGCCAGCAGTTTAGCGGTCAGAAGAGGCTACACCTTC
CASSLAVRRGYTF
>TRBV11-1|.|.|TRBJ1-6
TGTGCCAGCAGCGTCGGGAGGGGGTATAATTCACCCCTCCACTTT
CASSVGRGYNSPLHF
>TRBV6-2/TRBV6-3|TRBD1|.|TRBJ1-4
TGTGCCAGCAGTTGGGGACAGGGGAAGGTCGGCGAAAAACTGTTTTTT
CASSWGQGKVGEKLFF
>TRBV24-1|.|once|TRBJ2-1
TGTGCCACCAGTGATTTAGGAGGGGTCGGCTACAATGAGCAGTTCTTC
CATSDLGGVGYNEQFF
>TRBV7-8|TRBD2|.|TRBJ2-5
TGTGCCAGCAGCTTAGTCGTCGGCGGGAGAGAGACCCAGTACTTC
CASSLVVGGRETQYF
>TRBV30|.|.|TRBJ2-1
TGTGCCTCTGGCGACAGAGACTCCTACAATGAGCAGTTCTTC
CASGDRDSYNEQFF
>TRBV7-3|TRBD2|.|TRBJ2-1
TGTGCCAGCAGTTTACTAGCGGGGGGTATCAATGAGCAGTTCTTC
CASSLLAGGINEQFF
>TRBV2|.|.|TRBJ2-3
TGTGCCAGCAGTGATAGTTCCATCACAGATACGCAGTATTTT
CASSDSSITDTQYF
>TRBV2|.|once|TRBJ2-2
TGTGCCAGCAGGTTTGGAGTGGGGGAGCTGTTTTTT
CASRFGVGELFF
>TRBV9|TRBD1|.|TRBJ1-1
TGTGCCAGCAGCGAGGGACAGAAGAACACTGAAGCTTTCTTT
CASSEGQKNTEAFF
>TRBV28|.|.|TRBJ2-7
TGTGCCAGCAGTCGGACAGTAGGATCCTACGAGCAGTACTTC
CASSRTVGSYEQYF
>TRBV4-3|.|.|TRBJ2-7
TGCGCCAGCAGACAAGCTAGTGGAGGGGTTGGGTACGAGCAGTACTTC
CASRQASGGVGYEQYF
>TRBV2|.|.|TRBJ2-3
TGTGCCAGCACCCAGGGAAAGGGCACAGATACGCAGTATTTT
CASTQGKGTDTQYF
>TRBV29-1|.|once|TRBJ1-1
TGCAGCGTTGCTTCGGGGACTGAAGCTTTCTTT
CSVASGTEAFF
>TRBV29-1|.|.|TRBJ1-1
TGCAGCGTTCGGGGTGTGAATCCTGAAGCTTTCTTT
CSVRGVNPEAFF